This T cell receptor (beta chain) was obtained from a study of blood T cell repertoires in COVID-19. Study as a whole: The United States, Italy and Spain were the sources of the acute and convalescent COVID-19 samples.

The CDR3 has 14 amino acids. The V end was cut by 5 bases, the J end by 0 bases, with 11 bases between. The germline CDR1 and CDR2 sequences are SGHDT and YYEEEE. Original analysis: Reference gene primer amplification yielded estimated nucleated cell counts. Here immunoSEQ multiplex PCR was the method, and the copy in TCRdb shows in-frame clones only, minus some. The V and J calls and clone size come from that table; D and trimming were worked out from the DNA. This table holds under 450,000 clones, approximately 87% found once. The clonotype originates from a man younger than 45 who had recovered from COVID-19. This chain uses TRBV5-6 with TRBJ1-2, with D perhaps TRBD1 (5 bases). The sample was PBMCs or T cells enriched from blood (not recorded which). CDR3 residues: CASSTGQTNYGYTF. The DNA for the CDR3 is TGTGCCAGCAGTACTGGACAAACTAACTATGGCTACACCTTC.